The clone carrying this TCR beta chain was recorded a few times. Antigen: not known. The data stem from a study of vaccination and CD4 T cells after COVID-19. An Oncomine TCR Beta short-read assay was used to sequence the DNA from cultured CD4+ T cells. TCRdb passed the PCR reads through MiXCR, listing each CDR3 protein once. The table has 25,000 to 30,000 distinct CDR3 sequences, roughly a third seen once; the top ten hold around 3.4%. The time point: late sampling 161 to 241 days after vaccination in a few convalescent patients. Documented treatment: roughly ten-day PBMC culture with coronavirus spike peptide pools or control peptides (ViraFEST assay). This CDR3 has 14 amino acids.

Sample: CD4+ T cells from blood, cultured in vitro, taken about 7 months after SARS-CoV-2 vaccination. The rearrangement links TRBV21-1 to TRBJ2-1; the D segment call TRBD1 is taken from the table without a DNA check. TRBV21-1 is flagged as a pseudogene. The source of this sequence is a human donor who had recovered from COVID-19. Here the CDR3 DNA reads TGTGCCAGCAGCAAATCCCTGTCGGGCTGTGAGCAGTTCTTC. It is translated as CASSKSLSGCEQFF.